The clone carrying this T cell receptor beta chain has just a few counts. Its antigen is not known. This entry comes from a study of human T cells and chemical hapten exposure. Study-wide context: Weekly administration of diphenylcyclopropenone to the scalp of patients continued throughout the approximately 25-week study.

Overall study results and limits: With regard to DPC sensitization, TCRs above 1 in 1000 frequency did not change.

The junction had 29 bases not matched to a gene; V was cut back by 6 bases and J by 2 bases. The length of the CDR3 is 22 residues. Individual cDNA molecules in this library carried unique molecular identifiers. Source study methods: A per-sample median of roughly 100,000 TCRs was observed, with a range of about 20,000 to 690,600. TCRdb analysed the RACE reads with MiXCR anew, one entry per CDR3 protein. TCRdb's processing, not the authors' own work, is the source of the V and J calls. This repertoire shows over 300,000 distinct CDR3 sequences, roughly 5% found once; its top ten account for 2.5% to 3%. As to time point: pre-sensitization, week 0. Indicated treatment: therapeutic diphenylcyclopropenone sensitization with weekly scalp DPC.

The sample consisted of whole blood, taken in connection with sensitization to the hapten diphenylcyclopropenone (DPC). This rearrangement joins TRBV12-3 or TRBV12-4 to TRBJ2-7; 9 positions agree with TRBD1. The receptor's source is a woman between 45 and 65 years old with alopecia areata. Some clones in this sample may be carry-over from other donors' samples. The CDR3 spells CASSPHITGGTLLADYTYEQYF. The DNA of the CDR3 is TGTGCCAGCAGCCCCCATATTACAGGGGGCACTTTGCTAGCGGACTACACCTACGAGCAGTACTTC.